This entry concerns a single TCR beta chain. This specimen comes from a study of blood T cell repertoires in COVID-19. Under the authors' procedure: From reference gene primer amplification, estimates of nucleated cell counts were derived. Generated by immunoSEQ multiplex PCR, the TCRdb table keeps only in-frame clones and is missing some. The DNA gave D and trimming, while V, J and clone size come from that table. The sample holds 250,000 to 350,000 clones, roughly 90% seen once. From germline, CDR1 is SGDLS and CDR2 YYNGEE. V shed 3 bases, J shed 3 bases, and the junction held 4 bases outside the gene matches. This CDR3 contains 14 residues.

Sequenced input: peripheral blood. The chain has TRBV9 and TRBJ2-7, with TRBD1 identical over 9 bases. The sequence was collected from a woman in her 50s with active or convalescent COVID-19. The CDR3 DNA sequence: TGTGCCAGCAGCGAGGGACAGGGAGACTACGAGCAGTACTTC. Its translation: CASSEGQGDYEQYF.